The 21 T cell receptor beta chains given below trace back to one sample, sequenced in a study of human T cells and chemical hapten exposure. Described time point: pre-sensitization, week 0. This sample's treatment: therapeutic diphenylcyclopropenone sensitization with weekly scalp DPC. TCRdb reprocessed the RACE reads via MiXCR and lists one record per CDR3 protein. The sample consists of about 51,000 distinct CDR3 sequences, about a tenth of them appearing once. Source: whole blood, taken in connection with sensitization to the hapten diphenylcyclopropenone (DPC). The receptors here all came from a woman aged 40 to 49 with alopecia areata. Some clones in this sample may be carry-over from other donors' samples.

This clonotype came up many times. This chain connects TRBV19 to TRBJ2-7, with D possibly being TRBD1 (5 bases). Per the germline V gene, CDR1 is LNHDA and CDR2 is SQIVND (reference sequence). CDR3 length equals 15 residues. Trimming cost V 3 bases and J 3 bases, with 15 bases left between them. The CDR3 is CASSIGRAAYYEQYF. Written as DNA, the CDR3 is TGTGCCAGTAGTATTGGCAGGGCCGCCTACTACGAGCAGTACTTC.

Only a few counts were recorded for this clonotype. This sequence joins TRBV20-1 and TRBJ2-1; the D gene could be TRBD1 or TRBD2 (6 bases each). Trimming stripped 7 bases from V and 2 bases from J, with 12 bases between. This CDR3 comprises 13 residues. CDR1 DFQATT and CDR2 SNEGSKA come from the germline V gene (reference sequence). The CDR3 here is CSVRGLTYNEQFF. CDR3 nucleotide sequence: TGCAGTGTTCGGGGGCTAACCTACAATGAGCAGTTCTTC.

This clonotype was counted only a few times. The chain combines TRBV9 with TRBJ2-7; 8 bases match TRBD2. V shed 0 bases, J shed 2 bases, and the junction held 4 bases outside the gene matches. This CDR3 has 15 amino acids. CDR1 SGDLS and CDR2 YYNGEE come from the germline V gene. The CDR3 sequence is CASSVASGGPYEQYF. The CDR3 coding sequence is TGTGCCAGCAGCGTAGCAAGCGGGGGACCCTACGAGCAGTACTTC.

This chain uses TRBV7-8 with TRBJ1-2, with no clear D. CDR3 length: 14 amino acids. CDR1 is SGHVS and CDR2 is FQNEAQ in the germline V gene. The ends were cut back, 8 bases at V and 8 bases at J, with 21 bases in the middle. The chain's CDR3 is CASYKYGEREGYTF. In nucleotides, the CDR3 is TGTGCCAGCTACAAGTATGGGGAGAGGGAAGGCTACACCTTC.

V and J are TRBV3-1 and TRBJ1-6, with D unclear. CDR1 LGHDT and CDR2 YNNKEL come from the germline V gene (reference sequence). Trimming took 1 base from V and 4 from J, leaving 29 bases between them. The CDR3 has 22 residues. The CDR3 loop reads CASSQGFPTPFLRGEYNSPLHF. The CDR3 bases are TGTGCCAGCAGCCAAGGGTTCCCTACCCCATTCCTCCGGGGAGAGTATAATTCACCCCTCCACTTT.

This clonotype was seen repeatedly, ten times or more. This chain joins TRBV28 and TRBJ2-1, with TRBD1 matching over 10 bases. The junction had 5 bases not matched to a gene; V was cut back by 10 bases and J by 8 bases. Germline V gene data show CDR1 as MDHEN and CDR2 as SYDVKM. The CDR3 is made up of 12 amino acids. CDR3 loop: CAIRDRGDEQFF. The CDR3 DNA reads TGTGCCATCCGGGACAGGGGAGATGAGCAGTTCTTC.

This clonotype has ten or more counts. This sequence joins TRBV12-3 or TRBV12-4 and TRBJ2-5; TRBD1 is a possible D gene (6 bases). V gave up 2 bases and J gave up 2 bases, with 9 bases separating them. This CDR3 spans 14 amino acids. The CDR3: CASSLFRGQETQYF. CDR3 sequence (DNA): TGTGCCAGCAGTTTATTCAGGGGACAAGAGACCCAGTACTTC.

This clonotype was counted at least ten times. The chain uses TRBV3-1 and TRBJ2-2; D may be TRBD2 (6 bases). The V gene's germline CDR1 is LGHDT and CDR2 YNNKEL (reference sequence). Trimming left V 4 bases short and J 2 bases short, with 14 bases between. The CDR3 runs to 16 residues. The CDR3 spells CASSRRAGANTGELFF. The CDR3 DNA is TGTGCCAGCAGCCGGCGAGCGGGCGCTAACACCGGGGAGCTGTTTTTT.

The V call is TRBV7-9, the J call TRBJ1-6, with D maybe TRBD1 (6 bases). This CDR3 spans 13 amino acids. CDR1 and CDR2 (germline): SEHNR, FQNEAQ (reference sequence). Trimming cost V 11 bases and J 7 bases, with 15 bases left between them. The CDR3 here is CAGKGGLNSPLHF. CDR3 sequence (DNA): TGTGCCGGAAAAGGGGGGCTAAATTCACCCCTCCACTTT.

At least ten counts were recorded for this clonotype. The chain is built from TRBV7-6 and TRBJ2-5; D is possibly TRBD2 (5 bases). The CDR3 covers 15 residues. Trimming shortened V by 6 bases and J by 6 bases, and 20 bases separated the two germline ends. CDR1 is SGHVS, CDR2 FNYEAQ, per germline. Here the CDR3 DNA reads TGTGCCAGCAGTCCAATCGACCTGAACGGGAAGACCCAGTACTTC. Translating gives CASSPIDLNGKTQYF.

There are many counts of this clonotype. In DNA, the CDR3 is TGTGCCAGCAGCCAAGGGCACAACTATAATTCACCCCTCCACTTT. Encoded protein: CASSQGHNYNSPLHF. The chain recombines TRBV3-1 with TRBJ1-6, with unresolved D. Germline lookup yields CDR1 LGHDT and CDR2 YNNKEL (reference sequence). The CDR3 totals 15 residues. The V end lost 1 base, the J end lost 3 bases, and 7 bases lay between the germline ends. Full variable domain (remainder filled in from reference TRBV3-1 and TRBJ1-6): DTAVSQTPKYLVTQMGNDKSIKCEQNLGHDTMYWYKQDSKKFLKIMFSYNNKELIINETVPNRFSPKSPDKAHLNLHINSLELGDSAVYFCASSQGHNYNSPLHFGNGTRLTVT.

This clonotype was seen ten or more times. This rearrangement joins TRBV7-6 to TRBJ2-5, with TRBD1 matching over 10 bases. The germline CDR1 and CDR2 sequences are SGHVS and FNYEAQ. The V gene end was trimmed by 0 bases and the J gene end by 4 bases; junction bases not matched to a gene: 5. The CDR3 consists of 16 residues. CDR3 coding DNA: TGTGCCAGCAGCTTAGCAGGGACAGGGGCTGGAGAGACCCAGTACTTC. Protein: CASSLAGTGAGETQYF.

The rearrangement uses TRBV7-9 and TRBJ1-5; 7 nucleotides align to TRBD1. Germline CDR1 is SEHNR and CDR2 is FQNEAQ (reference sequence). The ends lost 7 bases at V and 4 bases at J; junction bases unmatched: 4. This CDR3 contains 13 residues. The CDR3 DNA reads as TGTGCCAGCACCGGGACAGCTAATCAGCCCCAGCATTTT. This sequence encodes CASTGTANQPQHF.

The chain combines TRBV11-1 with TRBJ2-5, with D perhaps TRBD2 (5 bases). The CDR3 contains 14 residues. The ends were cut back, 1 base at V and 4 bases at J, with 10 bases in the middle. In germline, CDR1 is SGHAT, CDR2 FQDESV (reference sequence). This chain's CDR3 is CASSLENSGETQYF. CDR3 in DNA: TGTGCCAGCAGCTTAGAGAACAGCGGAGAGACCCAGTACTTC.

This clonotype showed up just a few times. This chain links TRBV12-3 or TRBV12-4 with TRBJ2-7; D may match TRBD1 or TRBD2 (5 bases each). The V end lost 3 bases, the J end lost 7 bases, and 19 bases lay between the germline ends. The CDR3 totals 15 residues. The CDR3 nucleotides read TGTGCCAGCAGTTTCCACCGGGACCGCCCGAGGGAGCAGTACTTC. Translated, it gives CASSFHRDRPREQYF.

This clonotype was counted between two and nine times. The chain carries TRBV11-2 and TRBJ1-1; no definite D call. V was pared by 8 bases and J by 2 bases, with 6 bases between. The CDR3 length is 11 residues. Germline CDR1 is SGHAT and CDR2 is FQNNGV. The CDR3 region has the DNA TGTGCCAGCGCCGTAAACACTGAAGCTTTCTTT. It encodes CASAVNTEAFF.

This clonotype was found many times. DNA for the CDR3: TGTGCCAGCAGCCAAGATTCTGGTAGCAATCAGCCCCAGCATTTT. The encoded protein is CASSQDSGSNQPQHF. The rearrangement uses TRBV3-1 and TRBJ1-5; D is undetermined. Trimming left V 0 bases short and J 0 bases short, with 6 bases between. Germline CDR1 and CDR2: LGHDT and YNNKEL (reference sequence). This CDR3 is 15 amino acids long.

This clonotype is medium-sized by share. The CDR3 bases are TGTGCCAGCAGTCCGTCTAGCGGGGGGGCTTCTGGGGCCAACGTCCTGACTTTC. This sequence encodes CASSPSSGGASGANVLTF. V usage is TRBV12-3 or TRBV12-4 and J usage is TRBJ2-6, with TRBD2 identical over 12 bases. This CDR3 is 18 amino acids long. The ends lost 5 bases at V and 1 base at J; junction bases unmatched: 6.

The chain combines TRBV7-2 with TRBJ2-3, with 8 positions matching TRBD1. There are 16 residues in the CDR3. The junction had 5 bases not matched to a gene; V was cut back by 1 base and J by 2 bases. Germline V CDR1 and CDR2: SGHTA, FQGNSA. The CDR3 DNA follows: TGTGCCAGCAGCTTAGGAGACAGGGGATACACAGATACGCAGTATTTT. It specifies CASSLGDRGYTDTQYF.

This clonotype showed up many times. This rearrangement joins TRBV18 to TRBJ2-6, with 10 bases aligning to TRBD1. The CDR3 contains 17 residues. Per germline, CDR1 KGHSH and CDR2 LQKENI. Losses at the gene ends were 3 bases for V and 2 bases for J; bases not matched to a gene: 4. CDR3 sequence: CASSPGQGRTGANVLTF. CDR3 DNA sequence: TGTGCCAGCTCACCGGGACAGGGGAGGACTGGGGCCAACGTCCTGACTTTC.

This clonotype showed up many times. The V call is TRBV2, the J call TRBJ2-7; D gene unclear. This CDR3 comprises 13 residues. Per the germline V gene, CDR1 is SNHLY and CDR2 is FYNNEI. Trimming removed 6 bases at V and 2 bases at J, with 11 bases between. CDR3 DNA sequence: TGTGCCAGCAGGGCGGCACAGACCTACGAGCAGTACTTC. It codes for CASRAAQTYEQYF. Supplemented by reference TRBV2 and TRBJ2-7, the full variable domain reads EPEVTQTPSHQVTQMGQEVILRCVPISNHLYFYWYRQILGQKVEFLVSFYNNEISEKSEIFDDQFSVERPDGSNFTLKIRSTKLEDSAMYFCASRAAQTYEQYFGPGTRLTVT.